The 24 T cell receptor beta chains below were found in one sample sequenced in a study of breast tumors, draining lymph nodes, adjacent tissues. TCRdb recomputed calls from the multiplex PCR reads with MiXCR, one row per CDR3 protein. The sample contains 85,000 to 130,000 distinct CDR3 sequences, roughly 29% of which appear only once. Samples came from axillary lymph nodes draining the breast cancer. What was sequenced was axillary lymph node tissue. The source of these receptors is a female donor with breast cancer. Some clones in this sample may be carry-over from other donors' samples.

The sample holds many counts of this clonotype. This clone may be a read error of a much larger clone one base away. This is likely a read error, given that the CDR3 carries no conserved phenylalanine or tryptophan at its end. The chain links TRBV20-1 to TRBJ2-5, with unresolved D. Trimming pared 6 bases from V and 2 bases from J, leaving 4 bases between. CDR3 length: 10 amino acids. The germline V gene has CDR1 DFQATT and CDR2 SNEGSKA (reference sequence). CDR3 amino acids: CSAAQETQYL. The CDR3, as DNA: TGCAGTGCGGCGCAAGAGACCCAGTACCTC.

This clonotype was picked up a small number of times. The chain has TRBV11-2 and TRBJ1-4; D perhaps matches TRBD1 (5 bases). The CDR3 extends over 14 amino acids. Germline V gene lookup returns CDR1 SGHAT and CDR2 FQNNGV. Trimming cost V 0 bases and J 7 bases, with 9 bases left between them. CDR3 sequence: CASSLDQGAEKLFF. The DNA of the CDR3 is TGTGCCAGCAGCTTAGATCAGGGCGCTGAAAAACTGTTTTTT.

There are many counts of this clonotype. This rearrangement joins TRBV20-1 to TRBJ2-1, with D perhaps assigned TRBD1 or TRBD2 (5 bases each). The germline CDR1 and CDR2 sequences are DFQATT and SNEGSKA (reference sequence). The CDR3 has 16 residues. V lost 1 base, J lost 0 bases, and 13 bases lay in between. The CDR3 here is CSARGGSRGSYNEQFF. CDR3 sequence (DNA): TGCAGTGCTAGAGGGGGGAGCCGTGGCTCCTACAATGAGCAGTTCTTC.

This chain uses TRBV2 with TRBJ2-1; D may be TRBD1 (6 bases). V dropped 0 bases and J dropped 0 bases, with 6 bases sitting between them. This CDR3 region has 15 residues. Germline V gene data show CDR1 as SNHLY and CDR2 as FYNNEI. The CDR3: CASSEAGASYNEQFF. CDR3 DNA sequence: TGTGCCAGCAGTGAAGCGGGGGCCTCCTACAATGAGCAGTTCTTC.

This clonotype has at least ten counts. The V gene is TRBV11-2, the J gene TRBJ2-3; no reliable D call. The V and J ends lost 3 bases and 6 bases respectively, with 10 bases between them. Germline CDR1 reads SGHAT; CDR2 reads FQNNGV. The CDR3 is 13 amino acids. The CDR3 DNA reads TGTGCCAGCAGCTTTTGGAACTTGGATACGCAGTATTTT. Protein product: CASSFWNLDTQYF.

This clonotype appeared a single time. This chain links TRBV10-3 with TRBJ1-1; unclear D gene. Germline loops: CDR1 ENHRY, CDR2 SYGVKD. Trimming pared 6 bases from V and 1 base from J, leaving 12 bases between. This CDR3 is 14 amino acids long. The CDR3 spells CAIRFDKKNTEAFF. The CDR3 DNA reads TGTGCCATCAGGTTTGACAAGAAGAACACTGAAGCTTTCTTT.

Remarks on this clonotype: The conserved phenylalanine or tryptophan normally closing the CDR3 is absent here, so this likely arose from a read error. The V and J genes are TRBV7-2 and TRBJ1-2; no reliable D call. Trimming took off 1 base at V and 4 bases at J, with 10 bases between the two ends. In germline, CDR1 is SGHTA, CDR2 FQGNSA. The CDR3 consists of 14 residues. The CDR3 DNA sequence: TGTGCCAGCAGCTTAGTCAACAAAGGCTATGGCTACACCCTC. It codes for CASSLVNKGYGYTL.

This clonotype appeared many times. The chain has TRBV2 and TRBJ2-7; 9 positions match TRBD1. Germline CDR1 SNHLY, CDR2 FYNNEI. Trimming removed 6 bases from V and 3 bases from J; junction bases left unmatched: 9. This CDR3 is 15 amino acids long. The CDR3 region is CASSPGQGGIYEQYF. CDR3 nucleotide sequence: TGTGCCAGCAGCCCGGGACAGGGAGGAATCTACGAGCAGTACTTC.

The genes are TRBV20-1 and TRBJ2-4; 8 nucleotides agree with TRBD1. The CDR3 sequence is 14 residues long. Germline V gene sequence: CDR1 DFQATT, CDR2 SNEGSKA (reference sequence). Trimming took 2 bases from V and 6 from J; bases not matched to a gene: 6. CDR3 bases: TGCAGTGCTAGACATGGGGGGACAGGAAACATTCAGTACTTC. Protein product: CSARHGGTGNIQYF.

The rearrangement links TRBV24-1 to TRBJ2-2; TRBD1 might be the D (5 bases). The V and J ends lost 4 bases and 7 bases respectively, with 15 bases between them. The CDR3 extends over 15 amino acids. Germline CDR1 is KGHDR and CDR2 is SFDVKD. CDR3 in DNA: TGTGCCACCAGTGACCCGGACACCTGCGGCGGGGAGCTGTTTTTT. Its translation: CATSDPDTCGGELFF.

Details on this clonotype: Sequence at one end of the junction differs from germline and may be a read error. This chain joins TRBV20-1 and TRBJ2-5; D perhaps matches TRBD2 (5 bases). This CDR3 has 13 amino acids. In germline, CDR1 is DFQATT, CDR2 SNEGSKA (reference sequence). Here the CDR3 DNA reads TGCAGTGGACAAAGGAGGATTCAAGAGACCCGGTACTTC. It yields the protein CSGQRRIQETRYF.

This clonotype was counted ten times or more. V usage is TRBV29-1 and J usage is TRBJ1-4, with a tentative D call TRBD1 (6 bases). Germline V gene data show CDR1 as SQVTM and CDR2 as ANQGSEA. Trimming removed 6 bases from V and 6 bases from J, with 11 bases in between. The CDR3 is made up of 12 amino acids. The CDR3 is CSVATGYEKLFF. DNA of the CDR3: TGCAGCGTAGCTACAGGGTATGAAAAACTGTTTTTT.

Many counts were recorded for this clonotype. This chain's CDR3 is CSASPKAREILYEQYF. The CDR3 DNA is TGCAGTGCTAGCCCCAAAGCGCGGGAGATCCTCTACGAGCAGTACTTC. The chain combines TRBV20-1 with TRBJ2-7; 7 nucleotides line up with TRBD2. Per germline, CDR1 DFQATT and CDR2 SNEGSKA (reference sequence). The CDR3 covers 16 residues. J lost 3 bases, V lost 3 bases, and 14 bases had no gene match.

Regarding this clonotype: At one boundary the junction diverges from the germline segment, which might be a read error. The genes are TRBV18 and TRBJ2-5; D not certain. Germline loops: CDR1 KGHSH, CDR2 LQKENI. The CDR3 runs 11 residues. The CDR3: CTSSPQETQYF. DNA of the CDR3: TGCACCAGCTCACCGCAAGAGACCCAGTACTTC. Supplemented by reference TRBV18 and TRBJ2-5, the full variable domain reads NAGVMQNPRHLVRRRGQEARLRCSPMKGHSHVYWYRQLPEEGLKFMVYLQKENIIDESGMPKERFSAEFPKEGPSILRIQQVVRGDSAAYFCTSSPQETQYFGPGTRLLVL.

This clonotype occurred many times. V is TRBV6-5 and J is TRBJ2-5, with D hard to call. The CDR3 has 13 amino acids. Trimming took off 5 bases at V and 5 bases at J, with 12 bases between the two ends. The germline CDR1 and CDR2 sequences are MNHEY and SVGAGI. The DNA of the CDR3 is TGTGCCAGCAGTCCGCGGAGCTGGGAGACCCAGTACTTC. Its protein is CASSPRSWETQYF.

This clonotype was picked up many times. V and J are TRBV6-2 or TRBV6-3 and TRBJ1-5; maybe TRBD1 (5 bases). V lost 5 bases to trimming and J lost 2 bases, with 16 bases between them. Germline V gives CDR1 MNHEY, CDR2 SVGEGT. The CDR3 covers 16 residues. The CDR3 sequence: CASSVWGGRRNQPQHF. Here the CDR3 DNA reads TGTGCCAGCAGTGTGTGGGGCGGTAGGCGCAATCAGCCCCAGCATTTT.

This clonotype has a handful of counts. A much larger clone differs from this one at a single base, so this may be a read error. V is TRBV11-2 and J is TRBJ1-2; the D is unclear. Trimming stripped 2 bases from V and 7 bases from J, with 11 bases between. Per germline, CDR1 SGHAT and CDR2 FQNNGV. This CDR3 is built from 13 residues. In nucleotides, the CDR3 is TGTGCCAGCAGCTTACAACAGCGTTCTGGCTACACCTTC. Its protein is CASSLQQRSGYTF.

The chain uses TRBV18 and TRBJ1-1; 9 nucleotides match TRBD1. CDR1 is KGHSH, CDR2 LQKENI, per germline. Losses at the gene ends were 6 bases for V and 8 bases for J; bases not matched to a gene: 4. The CDR3 length is 12 residues. The CDR3 spells CASSDRGKEAFF. Written as DNA, the CDR3 is TGTGCCAGCTCGGACAGGGGCAAAGAAGCTTTCTTT.

The chain recombines TRBV9 with TRBJ1-1; possibly TRBD1 for D (6 bases). Germline CDR1 is SGDLS and CDR2 is YYNGEE. The CDR3 is 14 residues long. Trimming cost V 7 bases and J 4 bases, with 17 bases left between them. CDR3 nucleotide sequence: TGTGCCAGCTCCCTTAGGGGGGAAGTCACTGAAGCTTTCTTT. It yields the protein CASSLRGEVTEAFF.

Of note for this clonotype: The limits of the CDR3 on the DNA are not certain, so only TCRdb's listed CDR3 is given. The chain combines TRBV5-4 with TRBJ2-3; the table calls TRBD1, which could not be checked here. Germline V gene data show CDR1 as SGHNT and CDR2 as YYREEE (reference sequence). Ends included, the CDR3 has 20 residues. The CDR3 reads CASSFYICSAPTGQSDTQYF.

This clonotype showed up many times. The V and J genes are TRBV2 and TRBJ2-1; D gene uncertain. V lost 3 bases and J 8 bases, leaving 5 bases between the germline ends. This CDR3 spans 11 amino acids. The germline V gene encodes CDR1 SNHLY and CDR2 FYNNEI. The DNA of the CDR3 is TGTGCCAGCAGTGAGGGCGATGAGCAGTTCTTC. Amino acid sequence: CASSEGDEQFF. Based on the CDR3 plus reference TRBV2 and TRBJ2-1, the full variable domain is EPEVTQTPSHQVTQMGQEVILRCVPISNHLYFYWYRQILGQKVEFLVSFYNNEISEKSEIFDDQFSVERPDGSNFTLKIRSTKLEDSAMYFCASSEGDEQFFGPGTRLTVL.

This clonotype was counted at least ten times. The J gene is TRBJ1-2, the V gene TRBV6-5; D might be TRBD1 (5 bases). Germline V CDR1 and CDR2: MNHEY, SVGAGI. The CDR3 is 13 residues long. V was pared by 6 bases and J by 1 base, with 9 bases between. The CDR3 loop is CASRVGDNYGYTF. The CDR3 bases are TGTGCCAGCAGGGTAGGGGATAACTATGGCTACACCTTC.

This clonotype was found a few times. The gene calls are TRBV18 and TRBJ1-1; the D is unclear. This CDR3 spans 14 amino acids. CDR1 KGHSH and CDR2 LQKENI come from the germline V gene. V lost 2 bases and J 1 base, leaving 8 bases between the germline ends. CDR3 coding DNA: TGTGCCAGCTCACCAATACTCACGAACACTGAAGCTTTCTTT. Its protein is CASSPILTNTEAFF.

A single count supports this clonotype. This rearrangement joins TRBV15 to TRBJ2-1; the match to TRBD2 covers 13 bases. The CDR3 is 19 residues long. Germline V CDR1 and CDR2: LNHNV, YYDKDF (reference sequence). J lost 4 bases, V lost 2 bases, and 11 bases had no gene match. CDR3 in DNA: TGTGCCACCAGCAGAATGGGGACTAGCGGGATAATCATTTACAATGAGCAGTTCTTC. As protein: CATSRMGTSGIIIYNEQFF.